This T cell receptor beta chain was captured in a study of Ad26.COV2.S vaccination and SARS-CoV-2 variants. About the study: The study gave Ad26.COV2.S intramuscularly, once or twice 56 days apart. General observations from the study: Non-spike TCR breadth showed similarity between vaccine and placebo recipients.

Germline V gene lookup returns CDR1 SGHTA and CDR2 FQGNSA. Trimming removed 2 bases at V and 6 bases at J, with 14 bases between. CDR3 length: 16 residues. Sequenced by immunoSEQ multiplex PCR; TCRdb stores in-frame clones only, minus some. The sample consists of a few hundred thousand clones, around 89% of them appearing once. Of note for this clone: Its target is not known.

The sample's treatment: about 20 received Ad26.COV2.S at low or high dose, single or two shots; about five received placebo; per-sample allocation not given. Samples analyzed were those drawn on day 63 after the first vaccine or placebo injection. At a Boston site, the person donating was an adult of 18-55 years. This vaccine is an Ad26 vector that expresses the Wuhan-strain SARS-CoV-2 spike. Sequenced here: peripheral blood, sampled in a trial of Ad26.COV2.S vaccine versus placebo. This receptor was identified in a person aged 18-65 years who received the Ad26.COV2.S COVID-19 vaccine or a placebo. The chain couples TRBV7-2 to TRBJ1-6, with D maybe TRBD1 (5 bases). CDR3 in amino acids: CASSLSPGTSNSPLHF. The CDR3 DNA reads as TGTGCCAGCAGCTTATCGCCCGGGACCTCTAATTCACCCCTCCACTTT.